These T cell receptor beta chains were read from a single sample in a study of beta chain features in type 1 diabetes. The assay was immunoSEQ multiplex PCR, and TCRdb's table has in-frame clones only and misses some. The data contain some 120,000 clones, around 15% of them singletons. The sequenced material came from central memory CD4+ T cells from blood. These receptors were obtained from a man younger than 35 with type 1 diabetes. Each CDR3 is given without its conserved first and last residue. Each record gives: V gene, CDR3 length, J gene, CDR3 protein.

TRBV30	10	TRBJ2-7	AWSRQAGEQY
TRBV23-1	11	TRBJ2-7	ASTGTGAYEQY
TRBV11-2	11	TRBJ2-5	ASSQNNQETQY
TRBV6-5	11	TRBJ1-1	ASRMTVNTEAF
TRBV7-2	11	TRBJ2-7	ASSAGQFYEQY
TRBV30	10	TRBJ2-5	ACGQGQETQY
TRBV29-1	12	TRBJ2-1	SVSDGAGVNEQF
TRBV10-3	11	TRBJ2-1	AISDWGNNEQF
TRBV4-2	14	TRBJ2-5	ASSQDTSGAQETQY
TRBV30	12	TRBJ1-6	AWSTEAGYSPLH
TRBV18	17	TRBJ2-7	ASSPLVNGRKEMTYEQY
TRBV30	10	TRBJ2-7	AWSQGTYEQY
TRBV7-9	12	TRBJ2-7	ASSSSGSSYEQY
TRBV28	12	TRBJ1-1	ASSFGSVATEAF
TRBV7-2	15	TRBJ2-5	ASSLVPSGGASETQY
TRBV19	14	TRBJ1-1	ASSAVRGQRNTEAF
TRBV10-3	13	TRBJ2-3	AISESLGTAGTQY